A few counts support the clone carrying this T cell receptor beta chain. Its cognate antigen is unknown. Mouse germline and gene names are used. The read finishes 1 residue shy of the CDR3 end, and the germline J gene is used to complete it. This CDR3 has 14 amino acids. V lost 6 bases, J lost 5 bases, and 4 bases stayed unmatched. CDR1 and CDR2 from the germline V gene are SNHLY and FYNGKV (reference sequence). This entry is derived from a study of tissue T cells after allogeneic stem cell transplantation. The assay was immunoSEQ multiplex PCR, and TCRdb's table has in-frame clones only and misses some. The table records over 7,000 clones, over 40% of them present only once. Time point specified: mouse harvest day 7 after allogeneic transplant. The graft held 10^6 splenic CD5+ T cells and 10^7 T-cell-depleted bone marrow cells. This mouse GVHD model was MHC-mismatched B6 to BALB/c, profiled day 7 or 14.

General study points: Few T cell clones were shared across patients, but motif clusters showed tissue-specific shared signatures.

Specimen: gut tissue. The sequence was collected from a female BALB/c mouse given C57BL/6 T cells with graft-versus-host disease after an allogeneic hematopoietic cell transplant. The chain joins TRBV3 to TRBJ1-4; 9 nucleotides line up with TRBD1. The sequenced CDR3 bases are TGTGCCAGCAGTGGGACAGGGACGAACGAAAGATTATTT. Translating gives CASSGTGTNERLF. The whole CDR3 protein reads CASSGTGTNERLFF.